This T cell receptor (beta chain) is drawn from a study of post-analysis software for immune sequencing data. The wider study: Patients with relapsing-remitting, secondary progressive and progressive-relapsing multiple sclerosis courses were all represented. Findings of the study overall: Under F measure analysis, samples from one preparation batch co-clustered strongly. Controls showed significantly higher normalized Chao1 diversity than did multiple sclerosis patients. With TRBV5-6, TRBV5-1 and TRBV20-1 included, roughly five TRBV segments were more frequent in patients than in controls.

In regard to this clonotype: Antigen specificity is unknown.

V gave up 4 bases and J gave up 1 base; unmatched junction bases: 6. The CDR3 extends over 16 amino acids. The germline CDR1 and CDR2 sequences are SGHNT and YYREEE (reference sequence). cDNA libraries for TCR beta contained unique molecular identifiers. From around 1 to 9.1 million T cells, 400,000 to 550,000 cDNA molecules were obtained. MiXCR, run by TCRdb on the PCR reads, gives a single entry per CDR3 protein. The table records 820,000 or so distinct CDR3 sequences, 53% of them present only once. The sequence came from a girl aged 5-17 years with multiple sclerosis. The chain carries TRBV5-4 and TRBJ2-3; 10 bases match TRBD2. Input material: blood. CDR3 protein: CASSKRLAGGTDTQYF. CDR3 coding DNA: TGTGCCAGCAGCAAGCGTCTAGCGGGGGGCACAGATACGCAGTATTTT.